The 10 T cell receptor beta chains reported below all come from one sample, sequenced in a study of CD8 T cells in ankylosing spondylitis. Study observations and caveats: Apparently characteristic of ankylosing spondylitis blood was a TCR beta motif (roughly eight highly homologous variants).

TCRdb reanalysed the 5' RACE reads using MiXCR and keeps one entry per CDR3 protein. Here the sample spans about 480,000 distinct CDR3 sequences, roughly 17% being singletons. Their antigens remain unidentified. Sequenced material: blood, either unsorted or a sorted T cell fraction (not recorded which). The receptors come from a male donor with ankylosing spondylitis.

The sample holds a few counts of this clonotype. The genes are TRBV12-3 or TRBV12-4 and TRBJ1-1; D ambiguous. Trimming cost V 6 bases and J 4 bases, with 12 bases left between them. The CDR3 runs 13 residues. The CDR3 sequence is CASSLVGLTEAFF. The CDR3 region has the DNA TGTGCCAGCAGCTTGGTTGGACTCACTGAAGCTTTCTTT.

This sequence joins TRBV24-1 and TRBJ2-3, with D hard to call. Per germline, CDR1 KGHDR and CDR2 SFDVKD. The V gene lost 3 bases and the J gene lost 1 base, with 4 bases spanning the gap. The CDR3 extends over 13 amino acids. As DNA, the CDR3 is TGTGCCACCAGTGATATCCGCACAGATACGCAGTATTTT. This sequence encodes CATSDIRTDTQYF.

This clonotype was detected only a few times. CDR3 sequence: CASSPRGRKTQETQYF. CDR3 in DNA: TGTGCCAGCAGCCCCCGTGGGCGAAAAACCCAAGAGACCCAGTACTTC. The chain joins TRBV12-3 or TRBV12-4 to TRBJ2-5; D is unresolved. The CDR3 runs 16 residues. V lost 6 bases, J lost 1 base, and 18 bases lay in between.

J is TRBJ2-1 and V is TRBV9; no firm D call. The CDR3 contains 14 residues. Germline V gene sequence: CDR1 SGDLS, CDR2 YYNGEE. The V end lost 3 bases, the J end lost 8 bases, and 15 bases lay between the germline ends. The CDR3: CASSAHARYDEQFF. CDR3 sequence (DNA): TGTGCCAGCAGCGCCCACGCGCGATACGATGAGCAGTTCTTC.

There are a few counts of this clonotype. The rearrangement uses TRBV5-1 and TRBJ1-6; TRBD1 matches 7 bases. Per the germline V gene, CDR1 is SGHRS and CDR2 is YFSETQ. V gave up 4 bases and J gave up 5 bases; unmatched junction bases: 9. This CDR3 has 16 residues. The CDR3 region is CASSPVNRGNNSPLHF. The CDR3 nucleotides read TGCGCCAGCAGCCCGGTAAACAGGGGAAATAATTCACCCCTCCACTTT.

CDR3 in amino acids: CASSTQTRAEQYF. In DNA form, the CDR3 reads TGTGCCAGCAGTACACAGACTAGAGCCGAGCAGTACTTC. The chain recombines TRBV27 with TRBJ2-7, with TRBD2 as a possible D gene (6 bases). CDR3 length: 13 amino acids. Trimming removed 5 bases from V and 6 bases from J, with 14 bases in between. In germline, CDR1 is MNHEY, CDR2 SMNVEV (reference sequence).

This clonotype was counted only a few times. The chain uses TRBV20-1 and TRBJ1-4; unclear D gene. The V and J ends lost 4 bases and 8 bases respectively, with 20 bases between them. Germline loops: CDR1 DFQATT, CDR2 SNEGSKA (reference sequence). This CDR3 is built from 15 residues. CDR3 bases: TGCAGTGCTAACACCCTTCGGACGCCCGGGGAAAAACTGTTTTTT. Translating it yields CSANTLRTPGEKLFF.

The rearrangement joins TRBV5-1 to TRBJ2-3; 9 nucleotides align to TRBD2. The V gene's germline CDR1 is SGHRS and CDR2 YFSETQ. V trimming: 2 bases; J trimming: 5 bases; junction bases outside the gene matches: 9. This CDR3 has 16 residues. The CDR3 coding sequence is TGCGCCAGCAGCTTAACATTAGCGGGGGTGCGAGATACGCAGTATTTT. This gives the protein CASSLTLAGVRDTQYF.

The genes are TRBV5-5 and TRBJ2-7; 7 nucleotides agree with TRBD1. Germline values: CDR1 SGHKS, CDR2 YYEKEE (reference sequence). V lost 4 bases and J lost 4; bases outside the gene matches: 8. The CDR3 contains 14 residues. CDR3 in DNA: TGTGCCAGCAGCGTGACAGGGTTTAGGTACGAGCAGTACTTC. Translated, it gives CASSVTGFRYEQYF.

The genes are TRBV5-1 and TRBJ1-2, with TRBD1 as a possible D gene (6 bases). The V gene's germline CDR1 is SGHRS and CDR2 YFSETQ. CDR3 length: 15 residues. V gave up 0 bases and J gave up 4 bases, with 13 bases separating them. This CDR3 reads CASSLDHRDLYGYTF. The CDR3 nucleotides read TGCGCCAGCAGCTTGGACCACAGGGACCTCTATGGCTACACCTTC.